The 18 T cell receptor beta chains below all came from one sample that was sequenced in a study of blood T cell repertoires in COVID-19. TCRdb's copy holds only in-frame clones and misses some; the assay was immunoSEQ multiplex PCR. The sample records 24,000 or so clones, roughly 85% being singletons. The specimen was peripheral blood. Receptors were obtained from a man between 65 and 85 years old in a cohort sampled during active COVID-19.

V and J are TRBV5-1 and TRBJ2-5, with D maybe TRBD1 (5 bases). Trimming cost V 4 bases and J 2 bases, with 12 bases left between them. This CDR3 comprises 14 residues. Germline V CDR1 and CDR2: SGHRS, YFSETQ. DNA of the CDR3: TGCGCCAGCAGCAAAGCAGGGCCACAAGAGACCCAGTACTTC. It translates to CASSKAGPQETQYF.

This clone was seen once. The gene calls are TRBV28 and TRBJ2-1; possible D gene TRBD1, 6 bases. The germline CDR1 and CDR2 sequences are MDHEN and SYDVKM. The CDR3 runs 15 residues. Trimming stripped 7 bases from V and 3 bases from J, with 16 bases between. The CDR3 loop reads CASISFLGGYNEQFF. For the CDR3, the DNA is TGTGCCAGCATCTCTTTTTTAGGGGGCTACAATGAGCAGTTCTTC.

This chain links TRBV19 with TRBJ1-6; TRBD1 agrees at 8 bases. Germline CDR1 and CDR2: LNHDA and SQIVND (reference sequence). This CDR3 contains 15 residues. V was pared by 6 bases and J by 4 bases, with 5 bases of the junction left unmatched. In DNA, the CDR3 is TGTGCCAGTAGACCCGACAGGGGTTATAATTCACCCCTCCACTTT. Translated: CASRPDRGYNSPLHF. The entire variable domain, with the rest obtained from reference TRBV19 and TRBJ1-6, is as follows: DGGITQSPKYLFRKEGQNVTLSCEQNLNHDAMYWYRQDPGQGLRLIYYSQIVNDFQKGDIAEGYSVSREKKESFPLTVTSAQKNPTAFYLCASRPDRGYNSPLHFGNGTRLTVT.

The CDR3 loop is CASSQQGQVQHF. In nucleotides, the CDR3 is TGTGCCAGCAGCCAGCAAGGACAGGTGCAGCATTTT. The rearrangement uses TRBV3-1 (or the pseudogene TRBV3-2) and TRBJ1-5; the match to TRBD1 covers 7 bases. This CDR3 contains 12 residues. The V segment lost 3 bases and the J segment 13 bases; nucleotides outside the gene matches: 6. Germline V CDR1 and CDR2: LGHDT, YNNKEL (reference sequence).

The chain carries TRBV10-3 and TRBJ1-1; a weak D match, TRBD1 (6 bases). Looked up from germline, CDR1 is ENHRY and CDR2 is SYGVKD. The V end lost 3 bases, the J end lost 7 bases, and 18 bases lay between the germline ends. CDR3 length equals 15 residues. CDR3 sequence (DNA): TGTGCCATCAGTGACCCCACGACAGGAAGATATGAAGCTTTCTTT. It yields the protein CAISDPTTGRYEAFF.

This clone was counted a few times. The chain is built from TRBV7-2 and TRBJ1-1; 9 bases agree with TRBD1. V shed 5 bases, J shed 4 bases, and the junction held 5 bases outside the gene matches. Germline values: CDR1 SGHTA, CDR2 FQGNSA. This CDR3 is 14 amino acids long. This CDR3 is CASSTRQGGTEAFF. CDR3 in DNA: TGTGCCAGCAGCACAAGACAGGGGGGCACTGAAGCTTTCTTT.

The V call is TRBV2, the J call TRBJ2-7, with TRBD2 as a possible D gene (7 bases). The germline V gene encodes CDR1 SNHLY and CDR2 FYNNEI. CDR3 length: 13 residues. Trimming cost V 11 bases and J 0 bases, with 14 bases left between them. CDR3 nucleotide sequence: TGTGCCGGACGGGGGGCGGGCTCCTACGAGCAGTACTTC. Translated, it gives CAGRGAGSYEQYF.

The gene calls are TRBV4-2 and TRBJ2-3; 8 positions match TRBD2. The germline CDR1 and CDR2 sequences are LGHNA and YNFKEQ. The CDR3 covers 17 residues. The J segment lost 6 bases and the V segment lost 1 base, leaving 12 bases of the junction unmatched. CDR3 sequence (DNA): TGTGCCAGCAGCCAAGGACTTCGGACTAGCTTCTCCGATACGCAGTATTTT. Its protein product is CASSQGLRTSFSDTQYF.

The chain carries TRBV18 and TRBJ2-1, with D tentatively TRBD1 (5 bases). Trimming shortened V by 3 bases and J by 7 bases, and 16 bases separated the two germline ends. Germline loops: CDR1 KGHSH, CDR2 LQKENI. This CDR3 has 15 residues. The CDR3 nucleotides are TGTGCCAGCTCACCTGGGGCCCCCCGCGAAAATGAGCAGTTCTTC. Its translation is CASSPGAPRENEQFF.

V and J are TRBV19 and TRBJ2-4; 7 nucleotides align to TRBD2. Trimming removed 4 bases from V and 0 bases from J; junction bases left unmatched: 6. Germline V gene data show CDR1 as LNHDA and CDR2 as SQIVND (reference sequence). This CDR3 region has 16 residues. The CDR3 sequence is CASSTTSPLAKNIQYF. The CDR3 DNA reads as TGTGCCAGTAGTACGACTAGCCCCTTAGCCAAAAACATTCAGTACTTC.

V and J are TRBV28 and TRBJ1-3; 7 positions agree with TRBD1. The V segment lost 3 bases and the J segment 4 bases; nucleotides outside the gene matches: 6. This CDR3 region has 15 residues. Germline CDR1 MDHEN, CDR2 SYDVKM. The CDR3 nucleotides read TGTGCCAGCAGTTTCGGGTCGACAGGGGGAAACACCATATATTTT. Protein product: CASSFGSTGGNTIYF.

The rearrangement links TRBV4-2 to TRBJ1-2; 7 positions agree with TRBD1. The CDR3 is 13 residues long. Germline trimming cut 4 bases from V and 4 bases from J; bases unmatched to any gene: 3. Germline V lookup: CDR1 LGHNA, CDR2 YNFKEQ. The CDR3 sequence is CASSRGQLYGYTF. CDR3 DNA sequence: TGTGCCAGCAGCCGGGGACAGCTCTATGGCTACACCTTC.

The chain combines TRBV6-5 with TRBJ2-1; D is unclear. The CDR3 consists of 14 residues. The V end was cut by 6 bases, the J end by 8 bases, with 17 bases between. Germline values: CDR1 MNHEY, CDR2 SVGAGI. The CDR3 protein is CASSRLLSQDEQFF. The CDR3 region has the DNA TGTGCCAGCAGCCGGTTATTATCTCAGGATGAGCAGTTCTTC.

The rearrangement joins TRBV19 to TRBJ1-2; no firm D call. This CDR3 comprises 13 residues. The V and J ends lost 8 bases and 4 bases respectively, with 14 bases between them. Germline CDR1 LNHDA, CDR2 SQIVND (reference sequence). The CDR3 bases are TGTGCCAGTCAAGTACGGGGAATCTATGGCTACACCTTC. This encodes CASQVRGIYGYTF.

The rearrangement links TRBV28 to TRBJ2-7; TRBD2 might be the D (5 bases). V dropped 3 bases and J dropped 0 bases, with 15 bases sitting between them. In germline, CDR1 is MDHEN, CDR2 SYDVKM. The CDR3 is 16 amino acids. CDR3 bases: TGTGCCAGCAGTTTGGGAAGCCCGGACTTCTCCTACGAGCAGTACTTC. Its translation: CASSLGSPDFSYEQYF.

Sample share makes this clone medium-sized. Written as DNA, the CDR3 is TGTGCCAGCAGTAGCTCCGGGACAGGGTATCAGCCCCAGCATTTT. Protein: CASSSSGTGYQPQHF. The rearrangement joins TRBV28 to TRBJ1-5, with 9 bases aligning to TRBD1. The CDR3 has 15 residues. The germline V gene has CDR1 MDHEN and CDR2 SYDVKM. Trimming at V came to 5 bases and at J to 5 bases, leaving 7 bases not matched to a gene.

This clone was recorded only once. This chain connects TRBV5-1 to TRBJ2-1; 10 bases fit TRBD1. The CDR3 runs to 15 residues. V trimming: 2 bases; J trimming: 9 bases; junction bases outside the gene matches: 8. The germline CDR1 and CDR2 sequences are SGHRS and YFSETQ. The DNA of the CDR3 is TGCGCCAGCAGCTTCCGGGACAGGGGAGGCAGTGAGCAGTTCTTC. Translating it yields CASSFRDRGGSEQFF.

The CDR3 nucleotides are TGTGCCAGCAGCCAGGGAACAGGGTACGGCTGGTCCCAGTACTTC. Amino acid sequence: CASSQGTGYGWSQYF. The chain employs TRBV3-1 (or the pseudogene TRBV3-2) and TRBJ2-5; D perhaps matches TRBD1 (6 bases). Between the trimmed V and J ends, which lost 3 bases and 9 bases, there was a span of 20 bases. The CDR3 is 15 residues long. Germline lookup yields CDR1 LGHDT and CDR2 YNNKEL (reference sequence).